Given below is one TCR beta chain in context. Its cognate antigen has yet to be identified. Qualities for individual bases were not recorded, and no much larger clone is one base off. The record originates from a study of control samples from healthy donors and cancer patients (dated by TCRdb to 2018 to 2020). The germline V gene sets CDR1 to KGHSH and CDR2 to LQKENI. V lost 6 bases and J lost 3 bases; the stretch between them is 11 bases long. The cysteine opens and the phenylalanine closes a CDR3 of 13 amino acids. Only CDR3 DNA is held: 39 bases, read in frame from base 1. The method was the immunoSEQ multiplex PCR assay. TCRdb stores this immuneACCESS table with in-frame sequences only. Part of the clones is absent; in the studies checked, under half of the shortfall reflects unresolved V genes, and no reason is known for the rest. The sample profile shows about 160,000 clones; 70% to 90% of them were found once. More than 10% of the sample goes to the ten largest clones.

This TCR came from a man younger than 40 in good health. The rearrangement combines TRBV18 with TRBJ2-5; the best D guess is TRBD2, with 5 bases matching. Sequenced material: blood. The CDR3 sequence is CASSRGREETQYF. The nucleotide sequence reads TGTGCCAGCTCCCGGGGAAGAGAAGAGACCCAGTACTTC. With all but the CDR3 taken from the reference TRBV18 and TRBJ2-5 genes, the full variable domain is: NAGVMQNPRHLVRRRGQEARLRCSPMKGHSHVYWYRQLPEEGLKFMVYLQKENIIDESGMPKERFSAEFPKEGPSILRIQQVVRGDSAAYFCASSRGREETQYFGPGTRLLVL.